The entry below gives a single T cell receptor beta chain sequence along with its context. V was pared by 0 bases and J by 7 bases, with 8 bases of the junction left unmatched. Germline V CDR1 and CDR2: SEHNR, FQNEAQ (reference sequence). The CDR3 is 16 residues long. This table comes from immunoSEQ multiplex PCR, and its TCRdb copy is limited to in-frame clones, with some not included. This sample has about 46,000 clones, with roughly four fifths found just once. The data stem from a study of blood T cell repertoires in COVID-19. The TCR sequence derives from a man between 60 and 75 years old with acute or convalescent COVID-19. Sequenced sample: peripheral blood. This chain uses TRBV7-9 with TRBJ2-3, with TRBD1 identical over 9 bases. The CDR3: CASSLADGTGKNTQYF. CDR3 nucleotide sequence: TGTGCCAGCAGCTTAGCGGATGGGACAGGGAAAAATACGCAGTATTTT.